Listed here are 5 T cell receptor beta chains from one sample, sequenced in a study of STAT3 mutations in large granular lymphocyte leukemia. Study-level findings and limits: Every T-cell large granular lymphocyte leukemia patient had at least one immunodominant TCR beta clonotype.

No antigen has been assigned to these receptors. Libraries were prepared by immunoSEQ multiplex PCR; TCRdb keeps only in-frame clonotypes and omits some of them. The data hold around 3,600 clones, with 65% to 75% observed a single time. Sequencing used peripheral blood mononuclear cells. These receptors all stem from a man aged 55 to 70 with T-cell large granular lymphocyte leukemia. Some clones in this sample may be carry-over from other donors' samples.

The gene calls are TRBV5-1 and TRBJ2-1, with TRBD1 identical over 7 bases. V shed 4 bases and J 9 bases; nucleotides not matched to a gene: 7. Germline CDR1 reads SGHRS; CDR2 reads YFSETQ. This CDR3 comprises 13 residues. This chain's CDR3 is CASSRNWDSEQFF. The CDR3 DNA reads TGCGCCAGCAGCCGCAATTGGGACAGTGAGCAGTTCTTC.

This chain links TRBV6-1 with TRBJ2-7; 7 positions agree with TRBD1. CDR3 length: 13 residues. The V segment lost 4 bases and the J segment 6 bases; nucleotides outside the gene matches: 6. The germline V gene encodes CDR1 MNHNS and CDR2 SASEGT. CDR3 protein: CASSVETGIEQYF. CDR3 DNA sequence: TGTGCCAGCAGTGTTGAGACAGGGATCGAGCAGTACTTC.

By proportion, this clone is large. The V gene is TRBV2, the J gene TRBJ2-1; D not resolved. V lost 6 bases and J 0 bases, leaving 15 bases between the germline ends. The CDR3 covers 16 residues. Germline-derived CDR1 and CDR2 are SNHLY and FYNNEI. The CDR3 region has the DNA TGTGCCAGCAGCCCACCCGAGTGGCGCTCCTACAATGAGCAGTTCTTC. This gives the protein CASSPPEWRSYNEQFF.

The rearrangement uses TRBV5-1 and TRBJ2-1; no clear D gene. The CDR3 loop spans 12 amino acids. Germline CDR1 and CDR2: SGHRS and YFSETQ. Trimming shortened V by 5 bases and J by 6 bases, and 9 bases separated the two germline ends. The CDR3 DNA reads TGCGCCAGCAGGAATCCCGCCAATGAGCAGTTCTTC. Residues: CASRNPANEQFF. Variable domain in full (rest from reference TRBV5-1 and TRBJ2-1): KAGVTQTPRYLIKTRGQQVTLSCSPISGHRSVSWYQQTPGQGLQFLFEYFSETQRNKGNFPGRFSGRQFSNSRSEMNVSTLELGDSALYLCASRNPANEQFFGPGTRLTVL.

The chain couples TRBV6-5 to TRBJ2-7, with D unresolved. The germline CDR1 and CDR2 sequences are MNHEY and SVGAGI. The CDR3 runs 14 residues. Trimming removed 2 bases at V and 5 bases at J, with 13 bases between. As DNA, the CDR3 is TGTGCCAGCAGTTACGGGCACCTTAACCACGAGCAGTACTTC. This sequence encodes CASSYGHLNHEQYF.